This TCR beta chain was sequenced during a study of identical twins. Via MiXCR, TCRdb re-called the 5' RACE reads, giving one row per CDR3 protein. The repertoire has 700,000 to 950,000 distinct CDR3 sequences, roughly an eighth of them found once; the top ten carry about 1.6%. CDR1 and CDR2 (germline): LGHDT, YNNKEL (reference sequence). CDR3 size: 14 residues. Trimming removed 4 bases from V and 8 bases from J, with 18 bases in between. The sample was also linked to a second study, of yellow fever vaccine responses in identical twins.

This sequence originates from a woman aged 18 to 35 in good health. The chain employs TRBV3-1 and TRBJ2-7; weak D call: TRBD1 (6 bases). The material sequenced was PBMCs. CDR3 in amino acids: CASSRKTGLMKQYV. CDR3 bases: TGTGCCAGCAGCCGTAAGACAGGTCTGATGAAGCAGTACGTC.